This TCR beta chain comes out of a study of T cells in Graves' hyperthyroidism and ophthalmopathy. Findings of the study overall: Model output signaled ophthalmopathy a median approximately 6.2 months ahead of onset.

Amplified regions were TCR beta CDR3 sequences from RNA transcripts. With the HTBI primer set, the TCR CDR3 went through a first round of RT-PCR. TCRdb reprocessed the multiplex PCR reads with MiXCR, giving one entry per CDR3 protein. The table includes 400,000 or so distinct CDR3 sequences, about 14% detected once. With 0 bases clipped from V and 7 bases from J, the junction kept 3 bases outside the gene matches. Germline CDR1 LNHNV, CDR2 YYDKDF (reference sequence). CDR3 length: 14 amino acids. This clonotype was counted ten times or more. No antigen is known for it. Patients with uncontrolled infections, other autoimmune diseases, pregnancy or lactation were excluded. The diagnoses drew upon clinical symptoms, serum thyroxine and TRAb, thyroid ultrasound and orbital computed tomography.

The sequenced material came from blood. The sequence came from a woman aged 25 to 39 with Graves' ophthalmopathy. This chain joins TRBV15 and TRBJ1-5, with 7 bases matching TRBD1. The CDR3 reads CATSRDQGGQPQHF. The CDR3 nucleotides are TGTGCCACCAGCAGAGATCAGGGGGGCCAGCCCCAGCATTTT.